The present T cell receptor beta chain was sequenced within a study of blood T cell repertoires in COVID-19. Trimming shortened V by 4 bases and J by 4 bases, and 7 bases separated the two germline ends. Germline V lookup: CDR1 LNHDA, CDR2 SQIVND (reference sequence). The CDR3 length is 12 residues. The authors' processing: Nucleated cell number was recorded as an estimate derived from reference gene primer amplification. Sequencing used immunoSEQ multiplex PCR; TCRdb keeps in-frame clones, though not all of them. D and trimming come from the DNA, and the V and J calls and clone size come from that table. The sample lists some 140,000 clones, roughly 84% occurring once.

Sequenced sample: peripheral blood. The chain employs TRBV19 and TRBJ1-2; D might be TRBD1 (5 bases). The receptor was isolated from a woman aged 55 to 70 with COVID-19, enrolled during active disease. As DNA, the CDR3 is TGTGCCAGTAGTAGGGGCCTCTATGGCTACACCTTC. This translates into CASSRGLYGYTF.